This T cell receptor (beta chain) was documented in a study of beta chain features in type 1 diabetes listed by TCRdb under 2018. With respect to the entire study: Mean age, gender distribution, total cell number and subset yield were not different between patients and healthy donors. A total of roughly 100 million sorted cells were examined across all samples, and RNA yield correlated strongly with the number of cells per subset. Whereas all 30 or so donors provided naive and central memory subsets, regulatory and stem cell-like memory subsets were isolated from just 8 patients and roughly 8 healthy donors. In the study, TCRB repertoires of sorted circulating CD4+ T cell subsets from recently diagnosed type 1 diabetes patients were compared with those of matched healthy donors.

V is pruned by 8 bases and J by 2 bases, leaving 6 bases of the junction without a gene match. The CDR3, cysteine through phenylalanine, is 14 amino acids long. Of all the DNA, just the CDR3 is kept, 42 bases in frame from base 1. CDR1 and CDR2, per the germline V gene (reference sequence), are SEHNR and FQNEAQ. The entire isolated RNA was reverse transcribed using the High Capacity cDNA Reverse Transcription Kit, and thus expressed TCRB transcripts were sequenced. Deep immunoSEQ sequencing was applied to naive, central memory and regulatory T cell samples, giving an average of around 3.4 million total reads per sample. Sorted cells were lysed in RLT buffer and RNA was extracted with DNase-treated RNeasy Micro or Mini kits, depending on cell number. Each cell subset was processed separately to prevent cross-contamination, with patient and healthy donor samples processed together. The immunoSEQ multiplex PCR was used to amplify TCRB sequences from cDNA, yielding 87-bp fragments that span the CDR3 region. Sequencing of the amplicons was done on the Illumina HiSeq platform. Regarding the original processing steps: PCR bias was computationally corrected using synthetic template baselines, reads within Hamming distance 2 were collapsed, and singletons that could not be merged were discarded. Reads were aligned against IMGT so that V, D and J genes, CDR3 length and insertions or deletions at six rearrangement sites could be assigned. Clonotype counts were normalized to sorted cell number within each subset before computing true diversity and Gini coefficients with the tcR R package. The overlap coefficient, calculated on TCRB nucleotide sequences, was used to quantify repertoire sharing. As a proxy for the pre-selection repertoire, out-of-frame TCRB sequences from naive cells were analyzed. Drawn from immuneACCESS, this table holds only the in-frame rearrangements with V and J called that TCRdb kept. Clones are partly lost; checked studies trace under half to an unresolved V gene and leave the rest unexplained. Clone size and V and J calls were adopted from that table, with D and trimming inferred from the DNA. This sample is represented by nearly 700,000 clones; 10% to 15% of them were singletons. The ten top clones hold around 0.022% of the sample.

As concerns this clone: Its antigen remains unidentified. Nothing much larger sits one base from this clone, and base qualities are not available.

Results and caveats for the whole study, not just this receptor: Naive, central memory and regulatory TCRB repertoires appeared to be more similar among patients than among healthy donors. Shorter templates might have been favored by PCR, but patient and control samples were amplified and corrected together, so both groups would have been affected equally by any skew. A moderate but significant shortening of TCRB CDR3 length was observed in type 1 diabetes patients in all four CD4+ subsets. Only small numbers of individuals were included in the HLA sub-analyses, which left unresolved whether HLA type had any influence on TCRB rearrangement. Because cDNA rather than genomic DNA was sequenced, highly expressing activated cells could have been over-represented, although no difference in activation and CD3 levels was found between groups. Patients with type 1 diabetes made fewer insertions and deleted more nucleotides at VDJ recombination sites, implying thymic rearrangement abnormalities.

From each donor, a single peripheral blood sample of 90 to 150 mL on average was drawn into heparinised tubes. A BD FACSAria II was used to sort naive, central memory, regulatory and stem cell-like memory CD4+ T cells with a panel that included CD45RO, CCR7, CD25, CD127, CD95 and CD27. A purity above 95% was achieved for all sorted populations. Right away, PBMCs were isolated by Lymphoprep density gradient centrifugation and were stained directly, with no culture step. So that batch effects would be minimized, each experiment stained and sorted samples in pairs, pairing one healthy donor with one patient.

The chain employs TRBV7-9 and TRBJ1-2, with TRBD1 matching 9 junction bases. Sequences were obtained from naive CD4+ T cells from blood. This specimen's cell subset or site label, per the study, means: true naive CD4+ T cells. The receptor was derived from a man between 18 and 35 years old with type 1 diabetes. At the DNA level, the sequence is TGTGCCAGCGCCCTTGGACAGGGGAACTATGGCTACACCTTC. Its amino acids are CASALGQGNYGYTF.